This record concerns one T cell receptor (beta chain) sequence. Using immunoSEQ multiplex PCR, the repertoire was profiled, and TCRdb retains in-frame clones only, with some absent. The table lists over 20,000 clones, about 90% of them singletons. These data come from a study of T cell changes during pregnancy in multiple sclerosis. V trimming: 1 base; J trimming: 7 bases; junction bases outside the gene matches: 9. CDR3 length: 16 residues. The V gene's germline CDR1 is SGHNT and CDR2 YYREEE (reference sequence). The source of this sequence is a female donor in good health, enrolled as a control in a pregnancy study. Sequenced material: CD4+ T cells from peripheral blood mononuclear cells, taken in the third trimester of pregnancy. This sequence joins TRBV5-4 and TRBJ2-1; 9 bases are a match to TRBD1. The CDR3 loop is CASSLPGTGNVNEQFF. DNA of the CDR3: TGTGCCAGCAGCTTGCCTGGGACAGGGAATGTGAATGAGCAGTTCTTC.